This T cell receptor beta chain was sequenced during a study of control samples from healthy donors and cancer patients. In its sample, this clone was seen a few times. The protocol was immunoSEQ multiplex PCR, while the TCRdb copy is restricted to in-frame clones and leaves out a portion. The repertoire holds about 130,000 clones, with more than 85% as singletons. CDR1 and CDR2 (germline): SNHLY, FYNNEI. The V and J ends lost 5 bases and 3 bases respectively, with 8 bases between them. The CDR3 is 12 residues long. The receptor's source is a man aged 18 to 29 in good health. Sequenced: blood. The chain couples TRBV2 to TRBJ2-7, with D uncertain. CDR3 DNA: TGTGCCAGCAGTTCGGACCTCTACGAGCAGTACTTC. It encodes CASSSDLYEQYF. Looking up the rest from reference TRBV2 and TRBJ2-7 gives the full variable domain: EPEVTQTPSHQVTQMGQEVILRCVPISNHLYFYWYRQILGQKVEFLVSFYNNEISEKSEIFDDQFSVERPDGSNFTLKIRSTKLEDSAMYFCASSSDLYEQYFGPGTRLTVT.